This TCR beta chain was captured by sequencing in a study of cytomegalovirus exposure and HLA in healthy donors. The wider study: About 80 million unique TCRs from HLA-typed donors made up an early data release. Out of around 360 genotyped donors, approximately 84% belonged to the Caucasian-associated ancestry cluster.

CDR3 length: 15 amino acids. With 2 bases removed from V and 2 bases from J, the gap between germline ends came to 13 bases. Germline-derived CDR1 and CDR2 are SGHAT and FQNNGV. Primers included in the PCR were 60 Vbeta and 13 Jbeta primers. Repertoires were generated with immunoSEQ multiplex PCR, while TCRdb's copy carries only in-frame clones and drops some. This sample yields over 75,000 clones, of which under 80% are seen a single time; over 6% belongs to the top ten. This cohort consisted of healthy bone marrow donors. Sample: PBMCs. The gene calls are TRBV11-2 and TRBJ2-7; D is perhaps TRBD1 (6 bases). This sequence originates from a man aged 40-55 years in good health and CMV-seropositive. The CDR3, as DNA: TGTGCCAGCAGCTTATGGGACAACAGAGCCTACGAGCAGTACTTC. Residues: CASSLWDNRAYEQYF.